This TCR beta chain was observed in a study of siplizumab effects on memory and regulatory T cells. Findings and limits, study-wide: It seemed that naive T cells were more diverse than memory cells and were major contributors to the alloresponse.

Measured with immunoSEQ multiplex PCR; TCRdb has only the in-frame clones, and not every one. The sample consists of just under 85,000 clones, 87% of them appearing once. Worth noting for this clone: Its antigen is currently unknown.

The CDR3 is made up of 13 amino acids. Germline values: CDR1 ENHRY, CDR2 SYGVKD. Trimming stripped 7 bases from V and 0 bases from J, with 6 bases between. The sequencing input was Tregs sorted from blood. The V call is TRBV10-3, the J call TRBJ1-4; D possibly corresponds to TRBD1 (6 bases). This sequence was found in a human donor in good health. The CDR3 spells CAIKGATNEKLFF. The DNA for the CDR3 is TGTGCCATCAAGGGGGCAACTAATGAAAAACTGTTTTTT.